There are a few counts of the clone carrying this T cell receptor (beta chain). Its antigen is as yet unknown. This CDR3 contains 14 residues. The V end was cut by 5 bases, the J end by 4 bases, with 14 bases between. Germline lookup yields CDR1 SSHAT and CDR2 FNYEAQ (reference sequence). 5'-RACE, quantitative and with molecular barcodes, yielded the TCR beta libraries. TCRdb recomputed calls from the 5' RACE reads with MiXCR, one row per CDR3 protein. The sample shows fewer than 500,000 distinct CDR3 sequences, roughly a quarter of them seen only once. The sample is drawn from a study of CD8 T cells in ankylosing spondylitis. General observations from the study: It appeared that ankylosing spondylitis blood was characterized by a TCR beta motif of under ten highly homologous variants. Within peripheral blood, clones linked to disease were CD8+ and relatively rare. Reactive arthritis synovial fluid and blood were previously reported to contain some motif variants. Researchers reportedly found disease-linked clones significantly enriched in matched ankylosing spondylitis synovial fluid.

The sample taken for sequencing was blood, either unsorted or a sorted T cell fraction (not recorded which). The TCR originated in a male donor with ankylosing spondylitis. J is TRBJ2-5 and V is TRBV7-7, with TRBD1 as a possible D gene (7 bases). CDR3 in DNA: TGTGCCAGCAGCCCAGGGACAGCGGGAGAGACCCAGTACTTC. Amino acid sequence: CASSPGTAGETQYF.